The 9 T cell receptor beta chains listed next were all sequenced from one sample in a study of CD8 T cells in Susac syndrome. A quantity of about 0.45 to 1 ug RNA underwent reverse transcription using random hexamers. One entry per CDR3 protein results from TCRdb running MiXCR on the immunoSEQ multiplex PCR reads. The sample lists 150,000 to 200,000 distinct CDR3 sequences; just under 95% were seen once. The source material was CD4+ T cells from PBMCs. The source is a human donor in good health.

CDR3 coding DNA: TGTGCCAGCAGTGAATACTACGAGCAGTACTTC. Translating it yields CASSEYYEQYF. The chain employs TRBV25-1 and TRBJ2-7; no definite D call. The V gene lost 0 bases and the J gene lost 3 bases, with 0 bases spanning the gap. Germline V gene sequence: CDR1 MGHDK, CDR2 SYGVNS. This CDR3 is built from 11 residues.

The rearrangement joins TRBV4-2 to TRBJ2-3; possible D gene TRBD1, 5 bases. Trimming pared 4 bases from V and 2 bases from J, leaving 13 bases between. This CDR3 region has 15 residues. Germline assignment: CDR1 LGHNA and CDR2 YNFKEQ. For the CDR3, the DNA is TGTGCCAGCAGCCCCTGGGGCGGTTCCACAGATACGCAGTATTTT. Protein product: CASSPWGGSTDTQYF.

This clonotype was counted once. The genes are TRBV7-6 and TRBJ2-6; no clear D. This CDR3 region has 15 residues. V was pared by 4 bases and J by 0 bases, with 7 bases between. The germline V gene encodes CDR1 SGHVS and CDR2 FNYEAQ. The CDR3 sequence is CASSSSRSGANVLTF. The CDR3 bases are TGTGCCAGCAGCTCGAGTCGCTCTGGGGCCAACGTCCTGACTTTC.

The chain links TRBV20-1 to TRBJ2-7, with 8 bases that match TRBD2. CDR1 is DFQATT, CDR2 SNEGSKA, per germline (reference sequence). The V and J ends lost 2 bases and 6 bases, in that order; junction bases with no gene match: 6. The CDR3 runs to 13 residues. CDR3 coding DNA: TGCAGTGCTAGATCGGGGGGGGCCATCGAGCAGTACTTC. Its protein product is CSARSGGAIEQYF.

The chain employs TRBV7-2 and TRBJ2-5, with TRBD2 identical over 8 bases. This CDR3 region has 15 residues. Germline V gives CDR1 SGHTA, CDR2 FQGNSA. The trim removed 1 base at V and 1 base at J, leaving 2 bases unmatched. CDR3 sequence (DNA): TGTGCCAGCAGCTTAGGTAGCGGGATCCAAGAGACCCAGTACTTC. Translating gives CASSLGSGIQETQYF.

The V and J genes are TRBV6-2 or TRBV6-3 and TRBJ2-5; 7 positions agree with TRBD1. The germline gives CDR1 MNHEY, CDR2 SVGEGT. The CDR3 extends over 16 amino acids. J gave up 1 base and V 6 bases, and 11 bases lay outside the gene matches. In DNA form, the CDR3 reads TGTGCCAGCAGCGAACCCGGGACAGCTACCCAAGAGACCCAGTACTTC. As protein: CASSEPGTATQETQYF.

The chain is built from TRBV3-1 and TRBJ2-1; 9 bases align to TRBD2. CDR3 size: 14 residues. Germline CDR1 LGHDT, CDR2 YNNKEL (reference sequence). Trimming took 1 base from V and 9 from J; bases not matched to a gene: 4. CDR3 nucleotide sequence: TGTGCCAGCAGCCAAGGGCGGGGGGGTCGTGAGCAGTTCTTC. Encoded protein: CASSQGRGGREQFF.

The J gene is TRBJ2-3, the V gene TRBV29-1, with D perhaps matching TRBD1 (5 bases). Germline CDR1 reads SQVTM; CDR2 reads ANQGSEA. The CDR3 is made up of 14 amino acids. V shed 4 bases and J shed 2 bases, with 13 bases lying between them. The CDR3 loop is CSVVSQGLTDTQYF. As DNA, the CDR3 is TGCAGCGTTGTCTCGCAGGGCCTCACAGATACGCAGTATTTT.

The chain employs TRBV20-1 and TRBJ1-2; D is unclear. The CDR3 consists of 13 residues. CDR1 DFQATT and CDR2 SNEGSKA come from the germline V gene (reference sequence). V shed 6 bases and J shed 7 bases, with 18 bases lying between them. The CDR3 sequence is CSARFSAPSGYTF. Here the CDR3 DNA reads TGCAGTGCCCGGTTCTCGGCCCCCTCTGGCTACACCTTC.